This TCR beta chain came from a study of blood T cell repertoires in COVID-19 (dated by TCRdb to the early 2020s). Looking at the study overall: Samples from collaborators originated in the United States, Italy and Spain and spanned both the acute and convalescent phases of COVID-19. The material from the prospective study consisted of cDNA or gDNA derived from T cells, B-cell-depleted T cells, or PBMCs. The dataset comprised deeply sampled blood TCRbeta repertoires from subjects exposed to, actively infected with, or recovered from COVID-19. The repertoires were released in a freely available public database intended as a resource for research on the immune response to SARS-CoV-2. The samples were drawn from the first 160 participants of the ongoing ImmuneRACE study and from 950 to 1,500 subjects provided by 6 global collaborators. The sample metadata nearly always contained a de-identified subject ID, COVID-19 status, age in years and sex. Where available, HLA class I and class II types were obtained from metadata supplied by the sample provider rather than from assay-based typing.

A second Seattle source provided samples from volunteer blood donors who had recovered from COVID-19. Each collaborating institution followed its own protocols to collect whole blood in K2EDTA tubes. Collaborator samples were shipped for TCRbeta analysis as frozen whole blood, isolated PBMCs, or DNA extracted from either sample type. TCRbeta CDR3 regions were amplified from genomic DNA by means of the immunoSEQ Assay, a bias-controlled multiplex PCR. The authors' pipeline ran thus. Within the assay, amplification of reference gene primers was used to estimate how many nucleated cells each sample contained. Sequence reads were collapsed and filtered to measure the absolute abundance of every unique TCRbeta CDR3 rearrangement. For each sample, productive Simpson clonality was calculated by taking the square root of Simpson's diversity index across productive rearrangements. Sourced from immuneACCESS, this table was stored by TCRdb with only in-frame sequences that have V and J called. A share of the clones is absent; for the studies checked, an unresolved V gene accounts for under half, and the remainder has no known explanation. The D gene and trimming were derived from the DNA, and the V and J assignments and clone size from that table. The sample contains just under 150,000 clones, more than 75% of them found a single time. Roughly 37% of the sample is taken by the ten largest.

Study-level results and caveats: The amount of clinical and demographic metadata varied by source and participant and was provided uncurated.

About this clone itself: Its antigen remains unidentified. Base quality data are lacking; no much larger clone is found one base away.

The CDR3, from cysteine to phenylalanine, totals 17 residues. Only the CDR3 part of the read is kept: 51 bases, read in frame from the first base. CDR1 and CDR2 (SGHVS, FQNEAQ) derive from the germline V gene. V was cut back by 5 bases and J by 2 bases, leaving a gap of 20 bases between them. The TCR sequence derives from a man between 45 and 60 years old who had recovered from COVID-19. This chain joins TRBV7-8 to TRBJ2-3; TRBD2 is a weak D gene call, 6 bases matching. Sequences were obtained from peripheral blood. The nucleotide sequence is given as TGTGCCAGCAGCCCGGAAAGGGGAGGAGGTCTCACAGATACGCAGTATTTT. Its protein reads: CASSPERGGGLTDTQYF.